The next 17 T cell receptor gamma chains were all read from a single sample in a study of Vδ1+ human thymocytes. Study observations and caveats: Highly polyclonal TRG and TRD repertoires with Gaussian CDR3 length distributions appeared in thymus.

The template was reverse-transcribed extracted RNA. The CDR3 regions were amplified by multiplex PCR from V-gene primers to a constant-region primer. TCRdb called clones anew from the multiplex PCR reads with CATT. The sample carries roughly 9,300 gamma-chain clones, around 54% recorded once. No cognate antigen is known for these TCRs. Sequences were obtained from Vdelta1+ gamma-delta thymocytes from the thymus. The subset denotes: FACS-sorted CD3+ TCRalphabeta- TCRVdelta1+ TCRVdelta2- thymocytes. These receptors all stem from a girl in the first two years of life who had congenital heart surgery.

The V gene is TRGV3, the J gene TRGJ1 or TRGJ2. Since TCRdb gives no J gene, matching the DNA to germline was used here to assign it. This CDR3 has 14 amino acids. The junction had 12 bases not matched to a gene; V was cut back by 0 bases and J by 10 bases. Per germline, CDR1 VTNTFY and CDR2 YDVSTARD (reference sequence). DNA for the CDR3: TGTGCCACCTGGGACAGGCTTAAGTTGCGAAAGAAACTCTTT. Its translation: CATWDRLKLRKKLF.

The V call is TRGV4, the J call TRGJ1 or TRGJ2. The CDR3 runs to 10 residues. J lost 12 bases, V lost 2 bases, and 4 bases had no gene match. Germline V lookup: CDR1 EGSTGY, CDR2 YDSYTSSV. The CDR3 bases are TGTGCCACCTGGGATGAGTGGAAACTCTTT. Amino acids: CATWDEWKLF.

On this clone: The sample carries other DNA sequences with the same CDR3. The rearrangement uses TRGV4 and TRGJ1 or TRGJ2. The J gene comes from matching the DNA to germline here; TCRdb lacks it. The CDR3 runs 13 residues. CDR1 and CDR2 from the germline V gene are EGSTGY and YDSYTSSV. The junction had 4 bases not matched to a gene; V was cut back by 1 base and J by 4 bases. This CDR3 is CATWDGNYYKKLF. In nucleotides, the CDR3 is TGTGCCACCTGGGATGGAAACTATTATAAGAAACTCTTT.

The chain recombines TRGV3 with TRGJ1 or TRGJ2. No J gene was available from TCRdb, and it was assigned here by a germline match of the DNA. Germline trimming cut 1 base from V and 9 bases from J; bases unmatched to any gene: 9. The CDR3 is 13 amino acids. Germline assignment: CDR1 VTNTFY and CDR2 YDVSTARD (reference sequence). The CDR3 nucleotides read TGTGCCACCTGGGACAGCCCCGGGAGTAAGAAACTCTTT. This codes for CATWDSPGSKKLF.

This clone was observed a handful of times. This sequence joins TRGV8 and TRGJP2. TCRdb carries no J gene annotation; the J gene was assigned here by matching the DNA with germline. The V gene's germline CDR1 is VENAVY and CDR2 YDSYNSRV. The J segment lost 6 bases and the V segment lost 4 bases, leaving 11 bases of the junction unmatched. This CDR3 is 15 amino acids long. The CDR3 DNA follows: TGTGCCACCTGGGACCGGCGGTCTGGTGATTGGATCAAGACGTTT. Its protein product is CATWDRRSGDWIKTF.

V gene TRGV4 combines with J gene TRGJ1 or TRGJ2. Here the J gene was assigned by germline matching of the DNA, as TCRdb has none. The CDR3 sequence is 13 residues long. Losses at the gene ends were 5 bases for V and 1 base for J; bases not matched to a gene: 5. CDR1 and CDR2 from the germline V gene are EGSTGY and YDSYTSSV. CDR3 DNA sequence: TGTGCCACCTGGGGCTTTAATTATTATAAGAAACTCTTT. Amino acid sequence: CATWGFNYYKKLF.

The chain carries TRGV2 and TRGJ1 or TRGJ2. TCRdb does not report a J gene; here it was assigned by matching the DNA to germline references. V was clipped by 0 bases and J by 9 bases; unmatched bases: 17. The CDR3 is 16 amino acids. In germline, CDR1 is EGSNGY, CDR2 YDSYNSKV. Written as DNA, the CDR3 is TGTGCCACCTGGGACGGGCTACTCGGTATGAATCGTAAGAAACTCTTT. This sequence encodes CATWDGLLGMNRKKLF.

The chain carries TRGV3 and TRGJ1 or TRGJ2. As TCRdb names no J gene, one was assigned here on the basis of a DNA match to germline. The CDR3 is 14 residues long. The germline V gene has CDR1 VTNTFY and CDR2 YDVSTARD (reference sequence). V shed 1 base, J shed 0 bases, and the junction held 3 bases outside the gene matches. The CDR3 bases are TGTGCCACCTGGGACAGTTCGAATTATTATAAGAAACTCTTT. It specifies CATWDSSNYYKKLF.

This clone came up a few times. The V and J genes are TRGV2 and TRGJ1 or TRGJ2. CDR1 and CDR2 (germline): EGSNGY, YDSYNSKV. Losses at the gene ends were 1 base for V and 10 bases for J; bases not matched to a gene: 7. The CDR3 is made up of 12 amino acids. The CDR3 bases are TGTGCCACCTGGGACGGCCTCCAAAAGAAACTCTTT. Its translation is CATWDGLQKKLF.

This sequence joins TRGV8 and TRGJ1 or TRGJ2. No J gene was available from TCRdb, and it was assigned here by a germline match of the DNA. The CDR3 loop spans 12 amino acids. The V gene end was trimmed by 6 bases and the J gene end by 3 bases; junction bases not matched to a gene: 5. CDR1 and CDR2 from the germline V gene are VENAVY and YDSYNSRV. The CDR3 protein is CATWNPYYKKLF. The CDR3 nucleotides read TGTGCCACCTGGAATCCTTATTATAAGAAACTCTTT.

The rearrangement joins TRGV9 to TRGJ1 or TRGJ2. The J segment lost 3 bases and the V segment lost 0 bases, leaving 8 bases of the junction unmatched. The CDR3 totals 15 residues. Germline V gene lookup returns CDR1 GITISATS and CDR2 ISYDGTV (reference sequence). The DNA for the CDR3 is TGTGCCTTGTGGGAGGTGCAAGTTTCTTATTATAAGAAACTCTTT. It yields the protein CALWEVQVSYYKKLF.

This chain connects TRGV3 to TRGJP2. Here the J gene was assigned by germline matching of the DNA, as TCRdb has none. With V trimmed by 0 bases and J by 6 bases, 10 bases remained unmatched. The CDR3 runs 16 residues. CDR1 is VTNTFY and CDR2 is YDVSTARD in the germline V gene (reference sequence). Here the CDR3 reads CATWDRLNIRDWIKTF. The CDR3 region has the DNA TGTGCCACCTGGGACAGGCTAAATATTCGTGATTGGATCAAGACGTTT.

Only a few counts were recorded for this clone. The rearrangement links TRGV2 to TRGJ1 or TRGJ2. The J segment lost 10 bases and the V segment lost 0 bases, leaving 6 bases of the junction unmatched. Looked up from germline, CDR1 is EGSNGY and CDR2 is YDSYNSKV. The CDR3 consists of 12 residues. The CDR3 bases are TGTGCCACCTGGGACGGGCGTTGGAAGAAACTCTTT. Amino acid sequence: CATWDGRWKKLF.

This rearrangement joins TRGV2 to TRGJ1 or TRGJ2. TCRdb gives no J gene; it was assigned here by matching the DNA to germline. J lost 3 bases, V lost 4 bases, and 6 bases had no gene match. This CDR3 region has 13 residues. Germline V lookup: CDR1 EGSNGY, CDR2 YDSYNSKV. CDR3 sequence (DNA): TGTGCCACCTGGGAGGGGACTTATTATAAGAAACTCTTT. The encoded protein is CATWEGTYYKKLF.

This clone was seen only once. The chain couples TRGV8 to TRGJ1 or TRGJ2. Because TCRdb records no J gene, it was assigned here through a match of the DNA to germline. The CDR3 consists of 14 residues. The germline V gene has CDR1 VENAVY and CDR2 YDSYNSRV. J gave up 2 bases and V 3 bases, and 7 bases lay outside the gene matches. CDR3 region: CATWDSRYYYKKLF. The CDR3 DNA is TGTGCCACCTGGGATTCGCGATATTATTATAAGAAACTCTTT.

This clone was seen a handful of times. The V gene is TRGV8, the J gene TRGJP2. The J gene is absent in TCRdb and was assigned here via DNA matching to germline. V trimming: 4 bases; J trimming: 0 bases; junction bases outside the gene matches: 5. Per the germline V gene, CDR1 is VENAVY and CDR2 is YDSYNSRV. This CDR3 comprises 15 residues. Here the CDR3 DNA reads TGTGCCACCTGGGACAAAAATAGTAGTGATTGGATCAAGACGTTT. The encoded protein is CATWDKNSSDWIKTF.

The V and J genes are TRGV8 and TRGJP1. TCRdb carries no J gene annotation; the J gene was assigned here by matching the DNA with germline. V lost 1 base to trimming and J lost 11 bases; unmatched junction nucleotides: 13. From germline, CDR1 is VENAVY and CDR2 YDSYNSRV. There are 15 residues in the CDR3. CDR3 amino acids: CATWDSIKRGWFKIF. CDR3 nucleotides: TGTGCCACCTGGGATAGTATTAAGCGAGGGTGGTTCAAGATATTT.